The TCR beta chain under discussion was sequenced for a study of blood T cell repertoires in COVID-19. The repertoire was sequenced with immunoSEQ multiplex PCR; TCRdb's copy has only in-frame clones and lacks some. The table has roughly 150,000 clones, roughly 91% seen once. The length of the CDR3 is 13 residues. The J segment lost 3 bases and the V segment lost 4 bases, leaving 2 bases of the junction unmatched. Germline lookup yields CDR1 SGHVS and CDR2 FQNEAQ. This sequence joins TRBV7-8 and TRBJ2-5, with 7 bases fitting TRBD1. This receptor was taken from a man aged 18 to 35 with acute or convalescent COVID-19. Sequencing input: peripheral blood. The CDR3 DNA reads TGTGCCAGCAGCTCGACAGGGAAAGAGACCCAGTACTTC. Residues: CASSSTGKETQYF.